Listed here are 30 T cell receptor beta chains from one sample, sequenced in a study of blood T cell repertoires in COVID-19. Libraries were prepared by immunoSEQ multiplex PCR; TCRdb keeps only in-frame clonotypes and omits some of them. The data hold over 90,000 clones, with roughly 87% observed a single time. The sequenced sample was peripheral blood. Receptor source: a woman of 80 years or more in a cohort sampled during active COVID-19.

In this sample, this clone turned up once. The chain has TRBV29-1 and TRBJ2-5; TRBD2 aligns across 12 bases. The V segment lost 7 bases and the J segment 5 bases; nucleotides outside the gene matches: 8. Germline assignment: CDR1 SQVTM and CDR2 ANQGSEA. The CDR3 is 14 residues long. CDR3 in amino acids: CSGRLAGVGETQYF. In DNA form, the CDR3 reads TGCAGCGGGAGACTAGCGGGAGTGGGGGAGACCCAGTACTTC.

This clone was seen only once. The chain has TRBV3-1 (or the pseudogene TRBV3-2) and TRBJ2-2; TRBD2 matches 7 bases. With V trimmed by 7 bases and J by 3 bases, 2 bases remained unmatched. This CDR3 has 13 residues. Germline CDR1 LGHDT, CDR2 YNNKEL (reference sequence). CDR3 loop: CASTTSYTGELFF. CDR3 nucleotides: TGTGCCAGCACGACTAGCTACACCGGGGAGCTGTTTTTT.

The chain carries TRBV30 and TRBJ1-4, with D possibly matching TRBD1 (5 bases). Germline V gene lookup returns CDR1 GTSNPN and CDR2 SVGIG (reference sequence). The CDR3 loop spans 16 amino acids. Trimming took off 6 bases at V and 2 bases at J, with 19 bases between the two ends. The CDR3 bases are TGTGCCTGCCAACCCACCCAGGGATGGACTAATGAAAAACTGTTTTTT. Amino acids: CACQPTQGWTNEKLFF.

CDR3 residues: CASSIRDRFSPLHF. CDR3 in DNA: TGTGCCAGTAGTATCCGGGACAGGTTTTCACCCCTCCACTTT. The chain links TRBV19 to TRBJ1-6; TRBD1 matches at 8 bases. The V gene's germline CDR1 is LNHDA and CDR2 SQIVND (reference sequence). The CDR3 is 14 residues long. V was clipped by 3 bases and J by 9 bases; unmatched bases: 4.

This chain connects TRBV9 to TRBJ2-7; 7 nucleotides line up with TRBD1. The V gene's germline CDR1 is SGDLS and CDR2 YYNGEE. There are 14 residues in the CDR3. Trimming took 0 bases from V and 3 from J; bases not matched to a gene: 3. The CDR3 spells CASSVVAGGYEQYF. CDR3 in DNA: TGTGCCAGCAGCGTAGTAGCAGGGGGCTACGAGCAGTACTTC. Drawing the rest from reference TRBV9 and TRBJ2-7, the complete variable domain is DSGVTQTPKHLITATGQRVTLRCSPRSGDLSVYWYQQSLDQGLQFLIQYYNGEERAKGNILERFSAQQFPDLHSELNLSSLELGDSALYFCASSVVAGGYEQYFGPGTRLTVT.

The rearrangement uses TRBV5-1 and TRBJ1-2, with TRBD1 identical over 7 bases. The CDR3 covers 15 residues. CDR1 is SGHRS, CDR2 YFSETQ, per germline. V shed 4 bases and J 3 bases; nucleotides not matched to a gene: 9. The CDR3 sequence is CASSIGQAKDYGYTF. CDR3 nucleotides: TGCGCCAGCAGCATAGGACAGGCAAAGGACTATGGCTACACCTTC.

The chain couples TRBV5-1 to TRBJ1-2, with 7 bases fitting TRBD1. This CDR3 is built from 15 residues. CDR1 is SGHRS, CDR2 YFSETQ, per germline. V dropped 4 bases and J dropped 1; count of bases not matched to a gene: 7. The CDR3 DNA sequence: TGCGCCAGCAGCACCGGGACAGAGATTAACTATGGCTACACCTTC. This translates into CASSTGTEINYGYTF.

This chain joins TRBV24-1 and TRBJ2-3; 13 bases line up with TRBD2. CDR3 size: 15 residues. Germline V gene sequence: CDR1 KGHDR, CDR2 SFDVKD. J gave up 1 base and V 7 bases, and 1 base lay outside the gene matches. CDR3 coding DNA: TGTGCCACCAGAGGACTAGCGGGAGGCACAGATACGCAGTATTTT. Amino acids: CATRGLAGGTDTQYF.

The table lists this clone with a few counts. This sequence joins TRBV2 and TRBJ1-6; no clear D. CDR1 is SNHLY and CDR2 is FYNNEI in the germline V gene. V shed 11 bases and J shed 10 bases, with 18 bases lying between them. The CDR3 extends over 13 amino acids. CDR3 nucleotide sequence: TGTGCCGGCGGCGAGGGTGGGCGATCACCCCTCCACTTT. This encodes CAGGEGGRSPLHF.

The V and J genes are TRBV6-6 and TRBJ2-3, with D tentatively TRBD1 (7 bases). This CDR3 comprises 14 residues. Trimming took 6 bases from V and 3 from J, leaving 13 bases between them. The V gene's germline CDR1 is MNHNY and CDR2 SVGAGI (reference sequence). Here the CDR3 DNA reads TGTGCCAGCAGGGAGGGACAGACTACAGATACGCAGTATTTT. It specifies CASREGQTTDTQYF.

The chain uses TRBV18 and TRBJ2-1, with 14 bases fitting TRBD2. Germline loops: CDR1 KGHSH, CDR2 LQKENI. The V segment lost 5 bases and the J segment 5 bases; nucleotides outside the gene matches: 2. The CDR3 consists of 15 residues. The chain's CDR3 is CASSWGLAGDNEQFF. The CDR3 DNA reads TGTGCCAGCTCATGGGGACTAGCGGGAGACAATGAGCAGTTCTTC.

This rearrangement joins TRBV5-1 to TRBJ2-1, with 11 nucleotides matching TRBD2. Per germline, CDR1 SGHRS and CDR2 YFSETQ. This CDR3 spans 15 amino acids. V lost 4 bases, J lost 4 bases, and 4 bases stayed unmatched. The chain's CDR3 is CASSRTSGWYNEQFF. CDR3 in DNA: TGCGCCAGCAGCAGGACTAGCGGGTGGTACAATGAGCAGTTCTTC. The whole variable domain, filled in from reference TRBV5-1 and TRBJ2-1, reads KAGVTQTPRYLIKTRGQQVTLSCSPISGHRSVSWYQQTPGQGLQFLFEYFSETQRNKGNFPGRFSGRQFSNSRSEMNVSTLELGDSALYLCASSRTSGWYNEQFFGPGTRLTVL.

DNA for the CDR3: TGTGCCAGGCGCCCTGTGGGACAGGGGATCGTGGAGACCCAGTACTTC. Translation: CARRPVGQGIVETQYF. The rearrangement joins TRBV7-9 to TRBJ2-5, with 10 bases matching TRBD1. CDR1 is SEHNR, CDR2 FQNEAQ, per germline (reference sequence). V trimming: 9 bases; J trimming: 5 bases; junction bases outside the gene matches: 15. The CDR3 has 16 amino acids.

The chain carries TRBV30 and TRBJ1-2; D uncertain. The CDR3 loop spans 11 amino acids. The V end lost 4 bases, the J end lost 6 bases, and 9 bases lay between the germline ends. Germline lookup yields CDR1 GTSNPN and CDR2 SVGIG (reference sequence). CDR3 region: CAWTGYDGYTF. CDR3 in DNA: TGTGCCTGGACCGGTTACGATGGCTACACCTTC.

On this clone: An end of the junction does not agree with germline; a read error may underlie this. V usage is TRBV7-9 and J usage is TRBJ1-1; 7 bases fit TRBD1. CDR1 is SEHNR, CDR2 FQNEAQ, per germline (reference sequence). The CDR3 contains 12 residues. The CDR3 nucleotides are TGTGCCAGCAGGTTAGGGGGCGCTGAAGCTTTCTTT. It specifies CASRLGGAEAFF.

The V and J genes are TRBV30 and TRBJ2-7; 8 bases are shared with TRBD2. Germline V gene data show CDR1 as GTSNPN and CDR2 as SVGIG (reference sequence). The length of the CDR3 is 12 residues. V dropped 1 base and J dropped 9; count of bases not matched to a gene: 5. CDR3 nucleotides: TGTGCCTGGAGTGCCCAAGCGGGGGTGCAGTACTTC. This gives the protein CAWSAQAGVQYF. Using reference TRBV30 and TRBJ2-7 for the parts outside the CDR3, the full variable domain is SQTIHQWPATLVQPVGSPLSLECTVEGTSNPNLYWYRQAAGRGLQLLFYSVGIGQISSEVPQNLSASRPQDRQFILSSKKLLLSDSGFYLCAWSAQAGVQYFGPGTRLTVT.

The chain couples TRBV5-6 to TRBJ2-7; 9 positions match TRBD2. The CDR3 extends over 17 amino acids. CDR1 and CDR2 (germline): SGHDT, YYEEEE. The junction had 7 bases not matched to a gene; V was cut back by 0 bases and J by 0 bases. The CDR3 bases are TGTGCCAGCAGCTTGGGGTTTTCTAGCGGGGTCTCCTACGAGCAGTACTTC. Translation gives CASSLGFSSGVSYEQYF. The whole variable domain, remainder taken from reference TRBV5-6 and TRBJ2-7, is DAGVTQSPTHLIKTRGQQVTLRCSPKSGHDTVSWYQQALGQGPQFIFQYYEEEERQRGNFPDRFSGHQFPNYSSELNVNALLLGDSALYLCASSLGFSSGVSYEQYFGPGTRLTVT.

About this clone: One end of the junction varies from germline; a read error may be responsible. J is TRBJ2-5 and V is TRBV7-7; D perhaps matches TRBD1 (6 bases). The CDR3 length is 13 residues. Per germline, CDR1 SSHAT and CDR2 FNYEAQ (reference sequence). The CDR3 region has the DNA TGTGCTAGCAGCTTGGGGGCAAAAGAGACCCAGTACTTC. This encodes CASSLGAKETQYF.

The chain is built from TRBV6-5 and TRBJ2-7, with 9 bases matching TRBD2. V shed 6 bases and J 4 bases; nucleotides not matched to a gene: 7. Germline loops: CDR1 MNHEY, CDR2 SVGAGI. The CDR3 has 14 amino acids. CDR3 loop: CASRAAGGRYEQYF. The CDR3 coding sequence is TGTGCCAGCAGGGCGGCGGGGGGGCGGTACGAGCAGTACTTC.

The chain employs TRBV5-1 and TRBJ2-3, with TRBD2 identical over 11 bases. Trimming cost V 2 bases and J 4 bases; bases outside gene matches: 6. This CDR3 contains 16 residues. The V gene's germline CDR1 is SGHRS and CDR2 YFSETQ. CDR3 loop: CASSFRLAGMSDTQYF. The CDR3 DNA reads TGCGCCAGCAGCTTTCGACTAGCGGGAATGTCAGATACGCAGTATTTT.

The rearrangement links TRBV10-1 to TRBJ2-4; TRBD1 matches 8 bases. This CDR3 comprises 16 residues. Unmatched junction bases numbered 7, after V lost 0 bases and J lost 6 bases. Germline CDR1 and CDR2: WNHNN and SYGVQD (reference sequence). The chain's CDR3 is CASSESAGGMGNIQYF. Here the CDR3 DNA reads TGCGCCAGCAGTGAGTCGGCAGGGGGCATGGGAAACATTCAGTACTTC.

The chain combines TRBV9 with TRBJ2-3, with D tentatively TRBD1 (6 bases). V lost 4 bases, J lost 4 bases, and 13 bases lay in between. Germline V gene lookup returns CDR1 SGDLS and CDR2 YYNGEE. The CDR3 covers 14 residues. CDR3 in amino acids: CASSSRTGSDTQYF. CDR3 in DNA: TGTGCCAGCAGCTCACGAACAGGGTCAGATACGCAGTATTTT. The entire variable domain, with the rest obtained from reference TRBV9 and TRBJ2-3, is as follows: DSGVTQTPKHLITATGQRVTLRCSPRSGDLSVYWYQQSLDQGLQFLIQYYNGEERAKGNILERFSAQQFPDLHSELNLSSLELGDSALYFCASSSRTGSDTQYFGPGTRLTVL.

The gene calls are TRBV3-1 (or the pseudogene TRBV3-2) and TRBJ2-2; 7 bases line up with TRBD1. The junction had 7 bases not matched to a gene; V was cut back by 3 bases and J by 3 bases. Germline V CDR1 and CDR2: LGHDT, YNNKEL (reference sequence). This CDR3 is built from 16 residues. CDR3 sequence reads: CASSHFTGADTGELFF. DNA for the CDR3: TGTGCCAGCAGCCATTTTACAGGGGCGGACACCGGGGAGCTGTTTTTT.

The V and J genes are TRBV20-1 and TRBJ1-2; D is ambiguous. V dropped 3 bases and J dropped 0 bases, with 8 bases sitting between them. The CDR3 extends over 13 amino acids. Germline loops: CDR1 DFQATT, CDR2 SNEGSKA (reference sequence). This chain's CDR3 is CSASREANYGYTF. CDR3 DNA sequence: TGCAGTGCTAGTCGGGAAGCTAACTATGGCTACACCTTC.

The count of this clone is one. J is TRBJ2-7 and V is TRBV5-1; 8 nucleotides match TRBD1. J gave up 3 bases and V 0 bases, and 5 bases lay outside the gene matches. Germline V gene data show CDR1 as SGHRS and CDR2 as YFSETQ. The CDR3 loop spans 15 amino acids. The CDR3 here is CASSLAGQGNYEQYF. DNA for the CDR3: TGCGCCAGCAGCTTGGCCGGACAGGGCAACTACGAGCAGTACTTC.

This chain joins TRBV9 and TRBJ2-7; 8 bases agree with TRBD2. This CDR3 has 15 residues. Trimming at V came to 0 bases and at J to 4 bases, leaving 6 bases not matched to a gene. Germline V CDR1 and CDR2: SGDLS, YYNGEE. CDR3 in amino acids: CASSVGGGFLYEQYF. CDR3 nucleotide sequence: TGTGCCAGCAGCGTAGGCGGGGGGTTCCTTTACGAGCAGTACTTC.

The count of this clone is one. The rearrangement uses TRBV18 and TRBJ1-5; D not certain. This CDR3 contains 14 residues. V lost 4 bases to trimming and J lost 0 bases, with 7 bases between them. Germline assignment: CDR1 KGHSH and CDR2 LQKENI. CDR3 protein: CASSREHSNQPQHF. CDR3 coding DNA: TGTGCCAGCTCACGAGAGCATAGCAATCAGCCCCAGCATTTT.

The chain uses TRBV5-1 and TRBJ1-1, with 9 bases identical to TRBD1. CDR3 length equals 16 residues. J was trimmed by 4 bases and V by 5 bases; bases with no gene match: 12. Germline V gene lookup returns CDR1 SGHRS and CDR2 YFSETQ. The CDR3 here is CASSPGQGSDSTEAFF. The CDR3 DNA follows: TGCGCCAGCAGTCCCGGACAGGGGAGTGACTCCACTGAAGCTTTCTTT. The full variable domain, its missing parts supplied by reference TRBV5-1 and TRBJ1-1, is KAGVTQTPRYLIKTRGQQVTLSCSPISGHRSVSWYQQTPGQGLQFLFEYFSETQRNKGNFPGRFSGRQFSNSRSEMNVSTLELGDSALYLCASSPGQGSDSTEAFFGQGTRLTVV.

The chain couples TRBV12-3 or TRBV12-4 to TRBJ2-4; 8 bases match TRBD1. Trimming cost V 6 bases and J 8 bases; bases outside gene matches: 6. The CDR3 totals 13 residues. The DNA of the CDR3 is TGTGCCAGCAGCGACAGGGGAATGGACATTCAGTACTTC. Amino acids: CASSDRGMDIQYF.

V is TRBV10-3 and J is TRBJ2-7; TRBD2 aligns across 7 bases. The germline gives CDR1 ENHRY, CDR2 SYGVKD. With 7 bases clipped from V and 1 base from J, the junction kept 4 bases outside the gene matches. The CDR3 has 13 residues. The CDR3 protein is CAINGGGSYEQYF. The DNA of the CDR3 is TGTGCCATCAACGGCGGGGGTTCCTACGAGCAGTACTTC.